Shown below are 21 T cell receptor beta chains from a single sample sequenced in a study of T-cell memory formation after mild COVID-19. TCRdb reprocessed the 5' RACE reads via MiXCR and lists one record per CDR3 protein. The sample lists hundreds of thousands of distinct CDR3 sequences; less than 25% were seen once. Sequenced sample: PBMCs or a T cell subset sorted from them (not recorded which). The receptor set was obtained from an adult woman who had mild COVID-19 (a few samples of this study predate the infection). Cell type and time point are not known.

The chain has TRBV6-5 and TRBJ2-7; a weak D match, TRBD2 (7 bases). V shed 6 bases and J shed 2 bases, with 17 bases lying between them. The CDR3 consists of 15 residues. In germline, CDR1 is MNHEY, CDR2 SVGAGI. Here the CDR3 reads CASRYQGGGAYEQYF. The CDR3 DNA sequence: TGTGCCAGCAGATATCAAGGGGGAGGGGCCTACGAGCAGTACTTC.

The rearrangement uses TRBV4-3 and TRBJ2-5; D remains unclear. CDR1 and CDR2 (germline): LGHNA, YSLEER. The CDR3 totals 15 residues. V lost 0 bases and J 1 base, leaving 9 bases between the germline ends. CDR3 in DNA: TGCGCCAGCAGCCAAGATCGTACGAGCCAAGAGACCCAGTACTTC. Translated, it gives CASSQDRTSQETQYF.

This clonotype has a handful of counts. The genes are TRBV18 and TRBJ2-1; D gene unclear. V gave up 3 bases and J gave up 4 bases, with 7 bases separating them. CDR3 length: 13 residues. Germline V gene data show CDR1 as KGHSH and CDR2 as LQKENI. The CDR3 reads CASSPPDYNEQFF. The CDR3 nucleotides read TGTGCCAGCTCACCCCCTGATTACAATGAGCAGTTCTTC.

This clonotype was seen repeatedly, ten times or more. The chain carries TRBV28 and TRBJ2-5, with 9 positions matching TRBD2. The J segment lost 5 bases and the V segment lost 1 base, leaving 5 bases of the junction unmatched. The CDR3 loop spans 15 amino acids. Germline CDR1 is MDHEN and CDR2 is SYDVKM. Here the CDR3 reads CASSLLAGGRETQYF. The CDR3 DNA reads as TGTGCCAGCAGTTTATTGGCGGGAGGGCGGGAGACCCAGTACTTC.

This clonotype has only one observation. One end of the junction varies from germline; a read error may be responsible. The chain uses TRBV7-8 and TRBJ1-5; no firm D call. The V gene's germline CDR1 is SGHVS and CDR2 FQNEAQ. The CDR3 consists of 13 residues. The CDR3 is CASRLVGLQPQHF. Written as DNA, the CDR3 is TGTGCCAGCAGATTAGTTGGGCTACAGCCCCAGCATTTT.

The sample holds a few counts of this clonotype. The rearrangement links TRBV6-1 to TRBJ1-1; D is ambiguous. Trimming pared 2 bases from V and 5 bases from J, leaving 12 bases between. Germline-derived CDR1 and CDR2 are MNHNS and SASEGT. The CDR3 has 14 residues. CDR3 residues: CASSEIFWLTEAFF. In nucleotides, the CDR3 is TGTGCCAGCAGTGAAATCTTCTGGTTAACTGAAGCTTTCTTT.

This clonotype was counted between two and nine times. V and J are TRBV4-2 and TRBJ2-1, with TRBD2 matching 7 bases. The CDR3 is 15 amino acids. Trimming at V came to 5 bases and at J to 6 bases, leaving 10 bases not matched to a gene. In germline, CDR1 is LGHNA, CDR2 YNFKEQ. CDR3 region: CASSARGVRLNEQFF. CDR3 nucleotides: TGTGCCAGCAGCGCTCGGGGGGTTCGCCTCAATGAGCAGTTCTTC.

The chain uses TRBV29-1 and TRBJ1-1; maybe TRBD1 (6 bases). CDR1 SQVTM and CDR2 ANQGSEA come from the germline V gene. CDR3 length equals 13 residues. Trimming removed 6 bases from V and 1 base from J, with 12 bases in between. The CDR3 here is CSVQDRTNTEAFF. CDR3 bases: TGCAGCGTCCAAGACAGGACGAACACTGAAGCTTTCTTT.

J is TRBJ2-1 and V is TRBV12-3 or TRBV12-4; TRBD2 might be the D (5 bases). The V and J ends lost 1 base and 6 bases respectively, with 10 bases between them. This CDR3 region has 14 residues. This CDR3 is CASSLDRRANEQFF. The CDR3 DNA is TGTGCCAGCAGTTTAGACCGGCGGGCCAATGAGCAGTTCTTC.

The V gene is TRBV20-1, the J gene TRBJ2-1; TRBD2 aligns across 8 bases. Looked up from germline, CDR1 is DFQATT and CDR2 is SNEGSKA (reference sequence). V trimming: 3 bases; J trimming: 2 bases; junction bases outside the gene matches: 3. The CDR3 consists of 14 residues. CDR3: CSASGRAPYNEQFF. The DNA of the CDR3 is TGCAGTGCTAGCGGGAGGGCTCCCTACAATGAGCAGTTCTTC.

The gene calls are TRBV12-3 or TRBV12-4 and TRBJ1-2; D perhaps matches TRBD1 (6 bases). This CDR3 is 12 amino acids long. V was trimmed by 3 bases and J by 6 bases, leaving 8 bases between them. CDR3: CASSFRTDGYTF. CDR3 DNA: TGTGCCAGCAGTTTTCGGACAGATGGCTACACCTTC.

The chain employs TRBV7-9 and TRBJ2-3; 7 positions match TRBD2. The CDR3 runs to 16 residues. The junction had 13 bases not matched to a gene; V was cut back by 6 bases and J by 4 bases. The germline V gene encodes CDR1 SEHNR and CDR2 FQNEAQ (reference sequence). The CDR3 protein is CASSCILAECSDTQYF. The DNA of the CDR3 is TGTGCCAGCAGTTGTATTCTAGCGGAATGCTCAGATACGCAGTATTTT.

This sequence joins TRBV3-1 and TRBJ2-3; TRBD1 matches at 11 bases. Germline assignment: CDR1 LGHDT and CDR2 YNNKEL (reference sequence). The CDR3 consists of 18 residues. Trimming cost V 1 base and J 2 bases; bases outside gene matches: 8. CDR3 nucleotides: TGTGCCAGCAGCCAAGGGGGATACGGACAGGGGGCCACAGATACGCAGTATTTT. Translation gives CASSQGGYGQGATDTQYF.

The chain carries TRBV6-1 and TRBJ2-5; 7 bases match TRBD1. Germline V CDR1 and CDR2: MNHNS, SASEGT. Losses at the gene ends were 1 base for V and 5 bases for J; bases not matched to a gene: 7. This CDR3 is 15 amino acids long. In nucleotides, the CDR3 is TGTGCCAGCAGTGAAGGGCAGGGGGTCGGGGAGACCCAGTACTTC. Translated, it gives CASSEGQGVGETQYF.

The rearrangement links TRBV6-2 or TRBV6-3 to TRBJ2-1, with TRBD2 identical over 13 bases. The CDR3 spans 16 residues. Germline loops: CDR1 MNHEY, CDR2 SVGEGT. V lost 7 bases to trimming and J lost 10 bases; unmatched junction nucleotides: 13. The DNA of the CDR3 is TGTGCCAGCAAAGGACTAGCGGGAGAACGGTTAACGGAGCAGTTCTTC. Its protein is CASKGLAGERLTEQFF.

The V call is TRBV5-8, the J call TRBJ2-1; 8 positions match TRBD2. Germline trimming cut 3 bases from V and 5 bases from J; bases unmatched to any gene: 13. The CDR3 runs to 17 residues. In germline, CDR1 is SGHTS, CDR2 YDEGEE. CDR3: CASSSWTGSGRNNEQFF. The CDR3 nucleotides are TGTGCCAGCAGCTCCTGGACCGGGAGCGGGAGAAACAATGAGCAGTTCTTC.

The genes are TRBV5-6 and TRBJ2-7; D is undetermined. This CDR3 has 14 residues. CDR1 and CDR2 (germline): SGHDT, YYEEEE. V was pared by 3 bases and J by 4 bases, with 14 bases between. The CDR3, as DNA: TGTGCCAGCAGCTCCGGAAATTCCCTGTACGAGCAGTACTTC. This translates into CASSSGNSLYEQYF.

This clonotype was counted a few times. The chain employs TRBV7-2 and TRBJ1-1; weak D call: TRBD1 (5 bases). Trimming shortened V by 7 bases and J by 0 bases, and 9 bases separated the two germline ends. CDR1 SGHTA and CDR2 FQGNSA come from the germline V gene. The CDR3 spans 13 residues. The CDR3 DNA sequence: TGTGCCAGCACCTTCAGGGTGAACACTGAAGCTTTCTTT. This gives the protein CASTFRVNTEAFF.

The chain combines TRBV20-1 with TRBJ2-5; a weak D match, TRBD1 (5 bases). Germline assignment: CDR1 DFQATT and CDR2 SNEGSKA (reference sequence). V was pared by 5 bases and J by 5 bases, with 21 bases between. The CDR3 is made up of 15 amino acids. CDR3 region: CSASDGWGIGETQYF. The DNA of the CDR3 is TGCAGTGCTTCGGACGGATGGGGCATCGGGGAGACCCAGTACTTC.

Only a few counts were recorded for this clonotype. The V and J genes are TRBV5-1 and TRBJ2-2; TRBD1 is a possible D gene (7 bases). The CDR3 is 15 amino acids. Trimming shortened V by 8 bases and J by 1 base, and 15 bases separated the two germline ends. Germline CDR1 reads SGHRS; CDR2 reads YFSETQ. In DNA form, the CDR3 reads TGCGCCAGTCGACTTCAGGGGGGGAACACCGGGGAGCTGTTTTTT. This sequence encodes CASRLQGGNTGELFF.

DNA for the CDR3: TGTGCCAGCAGTGGAGGGACCGACACTGAAGCTTTCTTT. Translation gives CASSGGTDTEAFF. The J gene is TRBJ1-1, the V gene TRBV25-1; D is perhaps TRBD1 (5 bases). CDR3 length: 13 amino acids. With 4 bases removed from V and 3 bases from J, the gap between germline ends came to 9 bases. The germline gives CDR1 MGHDK, CDR2 SYGVNS.